This TCR beta chain was recovered during a study of OX40 agonist ivuxolimab in advanced cancers. Across the whole study: Patients in dose escalation had liver, melanoma, kidney or head and neck cancers. Subjects had a mean age of about 60 years, with a range of roughly 23 to 80; roughly 83% were male. Study observations and caveats: Some of the nonresponding patients also showed low levels of normalized T-cell clonal expansion. Doses of 0.1 to 3.0 mg/kg were accompanied by clonal expansion of CD4+ and CD8+ blood T cells by week 6.

This CDR3 has 18 amino acids. V was pared by 0 bases and J by 0 bases, with 18 bases between. Per the germline V gene, CDR1 is ENHRY and CDR2 is SYGVKD. Of note for this clone: Its specificity is unknown.

Only in-frame clones appear in the TCRdb table, and some are missing; sequencing was by immunoSEQ multiplex PCR. The sample lists about 84,000 clones; about 88% were seen once. Material: CD4+ or CD8+ T cells sorted from blood, obtained in a trial of the OX40 agonist ivuxolimab. The clonotype originates from an adult with an advanced solid tumor such as melanoma, head and neck, liver or kidney cancer. The genes are TRBV10-3 and TRBJ2-7; TRBD2 might be the D (5 bases). CDR3 DNA sequence: TGTGCCATCAGTGAGTCCCCTTTCGACGGGGATAGCTCCTACGAGCAGTACGTC. Translated: CAISESPFDGDSSYEQYV.